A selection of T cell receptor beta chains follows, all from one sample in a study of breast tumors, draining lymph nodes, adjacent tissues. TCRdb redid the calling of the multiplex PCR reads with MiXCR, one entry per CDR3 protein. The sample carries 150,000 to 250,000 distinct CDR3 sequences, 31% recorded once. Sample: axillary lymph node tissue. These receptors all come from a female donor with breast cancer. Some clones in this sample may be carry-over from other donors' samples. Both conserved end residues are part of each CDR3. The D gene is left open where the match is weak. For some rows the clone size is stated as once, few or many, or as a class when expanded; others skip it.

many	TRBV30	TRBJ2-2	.	TGTGCCTGGAGTGTATGGCTAAACACCGGGGAGCTGTTTTTT	CAWSVWLNTGELFF
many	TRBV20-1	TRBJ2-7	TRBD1	TGCAGTGCTAGAGTCCCTCCGGGACAGGCCTACGAGCAGTACTTC	CSARVPPGQAYEQYF
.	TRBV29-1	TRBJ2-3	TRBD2	TGCAGCGTGCGGGAGACCACAGATACGCAGTATTTT	CSVRETTDTQYF
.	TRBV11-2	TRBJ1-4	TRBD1	TGTGCCAGCAGCTTAGGCCAGACAGGGGGTGATGAAAAACTGTTTTTT	CASSLGQTGGDEKLFF
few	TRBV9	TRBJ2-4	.	TGTGCCAGCAGCCCCGAGTATAGCAAAAACATTCAGTACTTC	CASSPEYSKNIQYF
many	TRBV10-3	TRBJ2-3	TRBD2	TGTGCCATCAGTCTGCTAGCGGGATCAACAGATACGCAGTATTTT	CAISLLAGSTDTQYF
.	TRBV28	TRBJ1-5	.	TGTGCCAGCAGTCAAGGGGGGAGCGGTCAGCCCCAGCATTTT	CASSQGGSGQPQHF
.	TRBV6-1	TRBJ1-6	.	TGTGCCAGCAGTGATGAATTTGGGAGCTCCTATAATTCATCCCTCCACTTT	CASSDEFGSSYNSSLHF
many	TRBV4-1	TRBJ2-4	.	TGCGCCAGCAGCCGAGTAGCCCCTATACTAGCCAAAAACATTCAGTACTTC	CASSRVAPILAKNIQYF
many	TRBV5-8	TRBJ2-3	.	TGTGCCAGCAGAGGAAGGGGAAGCACAGATACGCAGTATTTT	CASRGRGSTDTQYF
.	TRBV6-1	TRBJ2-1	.	TGTGCCAGCAGTGATTGGACTCCTTCGTCCAATGAGCAGTTCTTC	CASSDWTPSSNEQFF
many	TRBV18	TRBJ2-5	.	TGTGCCAGCTCACAGGAGGTACCAGGGACCCAGTACTTC	CASSQEVPGTQYF
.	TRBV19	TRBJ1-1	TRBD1	TGTGCCAGTACCCCGACAGGGGCCACTGAAGCTTTCTTT	CASTPTGATEAFF
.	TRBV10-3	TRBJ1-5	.	TGTGCCATCAGAGCTCAGGGGAACAATCAGCCCCAGCATTTT	CAIRAQGNNQPQHF
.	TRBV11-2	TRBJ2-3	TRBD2	TGTGCCAGCAGTGTGGGGACTAGGGGTCGGACTTACGCGGGCACAGATACGCAGTATTTT	CASSVGTRGRTYAGTDTQYF
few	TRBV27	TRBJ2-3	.	TGTGCCAGCAAACTTGGACTCCCCCCAGATACGCAGTATTTT	CASKLGLPPDTQYF
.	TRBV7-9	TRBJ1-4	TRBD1	TGTGCCAGCAGCTTCGGGACAGCCTACAATGAAAAACTGTTTTTT	CASSFGTAYNEKLFF
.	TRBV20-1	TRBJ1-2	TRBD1	TGCAGTGCTAGAGATGGAAGGGGGCGATCTATCGAGGGCTACACCTTC	CSARDGRGRSIEGYTF
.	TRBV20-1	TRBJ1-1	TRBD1	TGCAGTGCTGGTCGGACAGGGGGATCGGACACTGAAGCTTTCTTT	CSAGRTGGSDTEAFF
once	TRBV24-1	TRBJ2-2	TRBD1	TGTGCCTCTTCACCCGGGGGTACAGGGGGCTCCCCCGGATCGAACACCGGGGAGCTGTTTTTT	CASSPGGTGGSPGSNTGELFF
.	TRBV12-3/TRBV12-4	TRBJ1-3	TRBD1	TGTGCCAGCACCCACCCACCACCCCGGGACAGGGTAAAAACGTACCCCAACTCTGGAAACACCATATATTTT	CASTHPPPRDRVKTYPNSGNTIYF
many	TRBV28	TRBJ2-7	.	TGTGCCAGCAGTTTAAGGTGGCAAATCTTATCCTACGAGCAGTACTTC	CASSLRWQILSYEQYF
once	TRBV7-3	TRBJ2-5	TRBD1	TGTGCCAGCAGGGGGACAGGGTGGACTGGTGAGACCCAGTACTTC	CASRGTGWTGETQYF
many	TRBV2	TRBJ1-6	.	TGTGCCAGCAGTGTAGGGGTCGGTTCACCCCTCCACTTT	CASSVGVGSPLHF
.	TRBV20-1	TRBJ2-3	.	TGCAGTGCTAGGGCCCCGCCGGGACCTACGGAGGGAGATACGCAGTATTTT	CSARAPPGPTEGDTQYF
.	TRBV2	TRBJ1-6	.	TGTGCCAGCAGTGACCTATTTCCCGGACAACCCCTCCACTTT	CASSDLFPGQPLHF
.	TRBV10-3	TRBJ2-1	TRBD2	TGTGCCATCAGTGGCCTAGCGGGCGGGGAGCAGTTCTTC	CAISGLAGGEQFF
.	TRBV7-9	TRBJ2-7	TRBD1	TGTGCCAGCAGCTCGACCGGGACAGTCTACGAGCAGTACTTC	CASSSTGTVYEQYF
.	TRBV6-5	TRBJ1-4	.	TGTGCCAGCCGCTCTCCGGGGGCTCTTAATGAAAAACTGCTTTTT	CASRSPGALNEKLLF
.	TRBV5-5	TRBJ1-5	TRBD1	TGTGCCAGCAGCCCCAACGCCGGGACAGGGGGCTTTAATCAGCCCCAGCATTTT	CASSPNAGTGGFNQPQHF
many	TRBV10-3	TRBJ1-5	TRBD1	TGTGCCATCAGTGAGTCGACTTTTACAGGGGGCCCTAGCAATCAGCCCCAGCATTTT	CAISESTFTGGPSNQPQHF
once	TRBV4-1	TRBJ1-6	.	TGCGCCAGCAGCCAAGATGACGGTTCACCCCTCCACTTT	CASSQDDGSPLHF
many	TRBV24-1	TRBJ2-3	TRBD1	TGTGCCACCAGTTGGGGGACAGCCGTGGATATCACAGATACGCAGTATTTT	CATSWGTAVDITDTQYF
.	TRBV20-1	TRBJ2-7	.	TGCAGTGCTAGACGAGCCTACGAGCAGTACTTC	CSARRAYEQYF
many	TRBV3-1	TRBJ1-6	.	TGTGCCAGCAGCCAAGAGGAACAGTGGAATTCACCCCTCCACTTT	CASSQEEQWNSPLHF
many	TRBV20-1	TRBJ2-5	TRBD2	TGCAGTGCTAGAGATCCGACTGGGACTAGCGGGAGGATGGGTTTAGAGACCCAGTACTTC	CSARDPTGTSGRMGLETQYF
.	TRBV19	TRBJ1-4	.	TGTGTCAGTAGTAATCCGACGTCCGGTGAAAAACTGCTTTTT	CVSSNPTSGEKLLF
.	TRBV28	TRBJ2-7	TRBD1	TGTGCCAGCAGTTCGGTCCCGACAGGGTACCCCTCCTACGAGCAGTACTTC	CASSSVPTGYPSYEQYF